The 22 T cell receptor beta chains below come from one sample, sequenced in a study of blood T cell repertoires in COVID-19. Profiled with immunoSEQ multiplex PCR; TCRdb holds only in-frame clones, not every one. The table records a few hundred thousand clones, about 86% of them present only once. The sequencing sample was made of PBMCs or T cells enriched from blood (not recorded which). The receptor set was obtained from a man aged 25-45 years with acute COVID-19.

The V gene is TRBV29-1, the J gene TRBJ2-2; TRBD2 aligns across 9 bases. The CDR3 has 18 residues. The V and J ends lost 2 bases and 5 bases, in that order; junction bases with no gene match: 15. Germline lookup yields CDR1 SQVTM and CDR2 ANQGSEA. For the CDR3, the DNA is TGCAGCGTTGAAAAGATGGCGGGAGGGCCAGGTAGTACCGGGGAGCTGTTTTTT. Translated, it gives CSVEKMAGGPGSTGELFF.

This chain links TRBV4-2 with TRBJ2-4; 8 nucleotides line up with TRBD2. V was pared by 3 bases and J by 7 bases, with 8 bases of the junction left unmatched. CDR1 and CDR2 from the germline V gene are LGHNA and YNFKEQ. The CDR3 has 15 residues. CDR3 protein: CASSQLAGQGNIQYF. CDR3 DNA: TGTGCCAGCAGCCAGTTAGCGGGGCAGGGTAACATTCAGTACTTC.

This sequence joins TRBV27 and TRBJ2-7, with 9 nucleotides matching TRBD1. The CDR3 contains 14 residues. V lost 6 bases to trimming and J lost 5 bases; unmatched junction nucleotides: 8. Per germline, CDR1 MNHEY and CDR2 SMNVEV (reference sequence). The CDR3 reads CASRDRGYSDEQYV. The CDR3 DNA follows: TGTGCCAGCAGGGACAGGGGTTATAGCGACGAGCAGTACGTC.

The chain employs TRBV25-1 and TRBJ2-6; the D is unclear. The CDR3 is made up of 14 amino acids. Trimming removed 7 bases at V and 0 bases at J, with 7 bases between. Germline CDR1 reads MGHDK; CDR2 reads SYGVNS. In DNA form, the CDR3 reads TGTGCCAGCACCTCAGACTCTGGGGCCAACGTCCTGACTTTC. Translated: CASTSDSGANVLTF.

This chain joins TRBV19 and TRBJ1-5; D possibly corresponds to TRBD1 (6 bases). The CDR3 is made up of 19 amino acids. Germline values: CDR1 LNHDA, CDR2 SQIVND (reference sequence). V was cut by 5 bases and J by 0 bases, with 23 bases left in between. The CDR3 DNA follows: TGTGCCAGTAGTTCACGAGGGACACGAACATTTTATAGCAATCAGCCCCAGCATTTT. Protein sequence: CASSSRGTRTFYSNQPQHF.

V usage is TRBV19 and J usage is TRBJ2-5, with D possibly being TRBD2 (6 bases). This CDR3 spans 14 amino acids. Germline CDR1 and CDR2: LNHDA and SQIVND (reference sequence). The V end was cut by 3 bases, the J end by 5 bases, with 13 bases between. The CDR3 is CASSIGGTGETQYF. CDR3 DNA sequence: TGTGCCAGTAGTATTGGCGGGACGGGGGAGACCCAGTACTTC.

J is TRBJ2-3 and V is TRBV27; 8 nucleotides agree with TRBD1. V trimming: 0 bases; J trimming: 0 bases; junction bases outside the gene matches: 5. Germline CDR1 MNHEY, CDR2 SMNVEV (reference sequence). This CDR3 region has 17 residues. The CDR3 loop is CASSLSNRGSSTDTQYF. The CDR3 DNA is TGTGCCAGCAGTTTATCGAACAGGGGGTCTAGCACAGATACGCAGTATTTT.

This clone was recorded many times. The rearrangement links TRBV28 to TRBJ1-6, with D unclear. V gave up 3 bases and J gave up 8 bases, with 11 bases separating them. The germline V gene encodes CDR1 MDHEN and CDR2 SYDVKM. This CDR3 is 14 amino acids long. The CDR3 is CASSFSQSDSPLHF. The CDR3, as DNA: TGTGCCAGCAGTTTCTCACAGTCCGATTCACCCCTCCACTTT.

This clone was detected once. V usage is TRBV7-8 and J usage is TRBJ2-2, with unresolved D. Trimming left V 5 bases short and J 6 bases short, with 7 bases between. CDR1 is SGHVS and CDR2 is FQNEAQ in the germline V gene. CDR3 length: 12 amino acids. CDR3 DNA sequence: TGTGCCAGCAGCCCCCTATCCGGGGAGCTGTTTTTT. It yields the protein CASSPLSGELFF.

The V and J genes are TRBV4-1 and TRBJ2-3; TRBD2 might be the D (6 bases). Trimming pared 4 bases from V and 0 bases from J, leaving 20 bases between. The germline V gene has CDR1 MGHRA and CDR2 YSYEKL. CDR3 length: 18 amino acids. The CDR3 nucleotides read TGCGCCAGCAGCCGGGTTGCCTCCGCGGGACTGAGCACAGATACGCAGTATTTT. Its translation is CASSRVASAGLSTDTQYF.

The chain couples TRBV9 to TRBJ2-2, with TRBD2 identical over 14 bases. The CDR3 consists of 19 residues. V was pared by 1 base and J by 5 bases, with 10 bases of the junction left unmatched. Germline V gene data show CDR1 as SGDLS and CDR2 as YYNGEE. The CDR3 DNA is TGTGCCAGCAGCGTACAGGGGACTAGCGGGAGTGCAGGAACCGGGGAGCTGTTTTTT. Protein sequence: CASSVQGTSGSAGTGELFF.

This clone has only a few counts. The chain couples TRBV16 to TRBJ2-2; D remains ambiguous. Trimming left V 8 bases short and J 6 bases short, with 13 bases between. Germline V gene lookup returns CDR1 KGHSY and CDR2 FQNENV. This CDR3 region has 13 residues. The CDR3 is CASHIRQAGELFF. The CDR3 DNA follows: TGTGCCAGCCATATTCGCCAGGCCGGGGAGCTGTTTTTT.

The chain combines TRBV9 with TRBJ2-2; 9 bases are a match to TRBD2. The length of the CDR3 is 16 residues. V lost 0 bases, J lost 8 bases, and 8 bases stayed unmatched. Germline CDR1 and CDR2: SGDLS and YYNGEE. The CDR3 DNA reads as TGTGCCAGCAGCGTAGGGCCTAGCGGGGACCTGGGGGAGCTGTTTTTT. Translating gives CASSVGPSGDLGELFF.

The chain combines TRBV2 with TRBJ1-3, with unresolved D. V was cut by 2 bases and J by 2 bases, with 10 bases left in between. The CDR3 has 15 residues. Germline CDR1 reads SNHLY; CDR2 reads FYNNEI. CDR3 nucleotide sequence: TGTGCCAGCAGTGAATTCCCCGGGACTGGAAACACCATATATTTT. It codes for CASSEFPGTGNTIYF. The variable domain in full, completed from reference TRBV2 and TRBJ1-3, reads EPEVTQTPSHQVTQMGQEVILRCVPISNHLYFYWYRQILGQKVEFLVSFYNNEISEKSEIFDDQFSVERPDGSNFTLKIRSTKLEDSAMYFCASSEFPGTGNTIYFGEGSWLTVV.

There are a few counts of this clone. A junction end diverges from the germline sequence, so it may reflect a read error. The V gene is TRBV5-1, the J gene TRBJ2-1; D unclear. CDR1 is SGHRS and CDR2 is YFSETQ in the germline V gene. CDR3 length equals 13 residues. The CDR3 sequence is CASSLEPSHEQFF. The CDR3 DNA sequence: TGTGCCAGCAGCTTGGAGCCGTCCCATGAGCAGTTCTTC.

This chain links TRBV9 with TRBJ2-2, with 10 bases identical to TRBD2. The germline CDR1 and CDR2 sequences are SGDLS and YYNGEE. This CDR3 has 15 residues. Losses at the gene ends were 6 bases for V and 5 bases for J; bases not matched to a gene: 7. Written as DNA, the CDR3 is TGTGCCAGCACCCCGATAGCGGGAGGAACCGGGGAGCTGTTTTTT. It codes for CASTPIAGGTGELFF.

J is TRBJ2-3 and V is TRBV6-4; possible D gene TRBD1, 6 bases. In germline, CDR1 is MRHNA, CDR2 SNTAGT. The CDR3 runs to 15 residues. Between the trimmed V and J ends, which lost 0 bases and 5 bases, there was a span of 12 bases. In nucleotides, the CDR3 is TGTGCCAGCAGTGACTCGGGGGCCCCCGGAGATACGCAGTATTTT. Translation: CASSDSGAPGDTQYF.

For this clone: A much bigger clone sits one base away, suggesting this may be a read error. The V and J genes are TRBV4-3 and TRBJ1-1, with D unclear. V was shortened by 2 bases and J by 1 base, with 5 bases between the two germline ends. The CDR3 totals 13 residues. CDR1 and CDR2 from the germline V gene are LGHNA and YSLEER. The CDR3 DNA sequence: TGCGCCAGCAGCCAACGAGGGAACACTGAAGCTTTCTTT. Translated, it gives CASSQRGNTEAFF.

This rearrangement joins TRBV30 to TRBJ1-6; D ambiguous. The germline V gene encodes CDR1 GTSNPN and CDR2 SVGIG (reference sequence). Trimming removed 3 bases at V and 10 bases at J, with 19 bases between. This CDR3 is built from 15 residues. CDR3 DNA sequence: TGTGCCTGGAGGGGGTTGAGGGCCCAATGGTCACCCCTCCACTTT. This gives the protein CAWRGLRAQWSPLHF.

On this clone: Other DNA sequences in this sample translate to the same CDR3. The rearrangement uses TRBV7-9 and TRBJ2-1; the match to TRBD1 covers 9 bases. V lost 6 bases to trimming and J lost 7 bases; unmatched junction nucleotides: 4. In germline, CDR1 is SEHNR, CDR2 FQNEAQ (reference sequence). The length of the CDR3 is 13 residues. For the CDR3, the DNA is TGTGCCAGCAGACGGGACAGGGATAATGAGCAGTTCTTC. The encoded protein is CASRRDRDNEQFF.

This chain joins TRBV5-5 and TRBJ2-5; the D is unclear. The germline V and J ends were trimmed by 2 bases and 2 bases, with 16 bases remaining between them. The germline V gene has CDR1 SGHKS and CDR2 YYEKEE (reference sequence). This CDR3 region has 16 residues. The CDR3 DNA reads TGTGCCAGCAGCTTAATCGGTCCCCCCCCACAAGAGACCCAGTACTTC. The encoded protein is CASSLIGPPPQETQYF.

The genes are TRBV3-1 (or the pseudogene TRBV3-2) and TRBJ1-3; possibly TRBD1 for D (5 bases). V shed 6 bases and J shed 1 base, with 16 bases lying between them. This CDR3 is 16 amino acids long. Looked up from germline, CDR1 is LGHDT and CDR2 is YNNKEL (reference sequence). The CDR3 is CASRGGNDNSGNTIYF. CDR3 DNA: TGTGCCAGCAGGGGGGGGAACGACAATTCTGGAAACACCATATATTTT.